The source of this T cell receptor (beta chain) is a study of CD4 T cells in relation to SARS-CoV-2 and coronaviruses. Study-wide background: After nine to eleven days of antigen culture, PBMC TCR beta CDR3s were sequenced. General observations from the study: Compared with monoreactive clones, crossreactive clones showed significantly weaker SARS-CoV-2 expansion.

The unexposed donors gave CD4+ T cells in about 2011-2018, prior to COVID-19. CD4+ T cells were isolated from the cells after nine to eleven days of culture. As cell numbers allowed, unexposed-donor CD4+ T cells faced SARS-CoV-2 S/N and four cold-coronavirus spikes. As for this clone: Its antigen is as yet unknown.

V shed 3 bases and J 0 bases; nucleotides not matched to a gene: 4. The CDR3 sequence is 15 residues long. The germline V gene has CDR1 MGHRA and CDR2 YSYEKL. The table came from immunoSEQ multiplex PCR; TCRdb's copy has only in-frame clones and leaves some out. The sample contains over 15,000 clones, 80% to 85% of which appear only once. The TCR was taken from a human donor in good health. V is TRBV4-1 and J is TRBJ2-7; 8 bases map to TRBD1. Sequenced input: CD4+ T cells from PBMCs, cultured in vitro. DNA of the CDR3: TGCGCCAGCAGCCACCGGGACAGGTCCTCCTACGAGCAGTACTTC. Protein sequence: CASSHRDRSSYEQYF.